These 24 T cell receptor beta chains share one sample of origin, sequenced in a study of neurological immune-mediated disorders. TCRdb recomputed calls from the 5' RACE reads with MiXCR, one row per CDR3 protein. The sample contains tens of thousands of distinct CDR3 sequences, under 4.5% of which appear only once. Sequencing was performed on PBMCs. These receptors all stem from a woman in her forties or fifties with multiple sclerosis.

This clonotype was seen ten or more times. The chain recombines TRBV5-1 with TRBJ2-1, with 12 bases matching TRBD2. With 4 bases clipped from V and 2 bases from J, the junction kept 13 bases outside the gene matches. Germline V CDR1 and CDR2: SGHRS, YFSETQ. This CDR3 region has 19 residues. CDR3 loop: CASSEGRIASGGAYNEQFF. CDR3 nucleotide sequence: TGCGCCAGCAGCGAAGGACGAATTGCTAGCGGGGGGGCCTACAATGAGCAGTTCTTC.

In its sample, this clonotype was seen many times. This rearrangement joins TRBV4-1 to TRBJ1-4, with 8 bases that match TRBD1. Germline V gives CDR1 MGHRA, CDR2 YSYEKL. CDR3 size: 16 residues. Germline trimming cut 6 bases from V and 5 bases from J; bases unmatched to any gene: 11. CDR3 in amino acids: CASSRLPGQGNEKLFF. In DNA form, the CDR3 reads TGCGCCAGCAGTCGGCTACCCGGACAGGGAAATGAAAAACTGTTTTTT.

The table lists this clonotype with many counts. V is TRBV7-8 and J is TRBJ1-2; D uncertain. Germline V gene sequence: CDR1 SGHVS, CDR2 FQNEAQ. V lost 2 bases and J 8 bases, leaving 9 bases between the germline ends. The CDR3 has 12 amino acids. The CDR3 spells CASSLYSYGYTF. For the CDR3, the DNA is TGTGCCAGCAGCTTATACAGCTACGGCTACACCTTC.

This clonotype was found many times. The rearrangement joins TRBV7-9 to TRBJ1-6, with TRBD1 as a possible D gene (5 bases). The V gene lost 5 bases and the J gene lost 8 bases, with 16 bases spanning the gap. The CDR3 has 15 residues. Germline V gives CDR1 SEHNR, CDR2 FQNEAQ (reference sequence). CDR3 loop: CASSNLGGFDSPLHF. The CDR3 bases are TGTGCCAGCAGCAACCTTGGGGGGTTTGATTCACCCCTCCACTTT.

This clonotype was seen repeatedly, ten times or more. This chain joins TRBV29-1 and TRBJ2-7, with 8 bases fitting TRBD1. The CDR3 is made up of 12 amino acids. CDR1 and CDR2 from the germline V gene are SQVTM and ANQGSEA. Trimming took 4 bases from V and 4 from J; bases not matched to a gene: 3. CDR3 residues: CSVVTGVYEQYF. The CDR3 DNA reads TGCAGCGTTGTGACAGGGGTTTACGAGCAGTACTTC.

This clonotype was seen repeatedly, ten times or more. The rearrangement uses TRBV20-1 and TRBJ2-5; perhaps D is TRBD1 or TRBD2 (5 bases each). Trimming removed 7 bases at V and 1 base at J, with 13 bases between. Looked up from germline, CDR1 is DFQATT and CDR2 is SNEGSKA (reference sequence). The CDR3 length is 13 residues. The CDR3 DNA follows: TGCAGTGAGGGGCGGGCTATCCAAGAGACCCAGTACTTC. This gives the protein CSEGRAIQETQYF.

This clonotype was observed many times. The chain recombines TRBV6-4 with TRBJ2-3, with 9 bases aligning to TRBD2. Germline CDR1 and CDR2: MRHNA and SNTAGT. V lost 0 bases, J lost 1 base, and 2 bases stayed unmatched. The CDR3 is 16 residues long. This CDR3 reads CASSDSRTSGTDTQYF. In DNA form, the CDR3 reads TGTGCCAGCAGTGACTCGAGGACTAGCGGCACAGATACGCAGTATTTT.

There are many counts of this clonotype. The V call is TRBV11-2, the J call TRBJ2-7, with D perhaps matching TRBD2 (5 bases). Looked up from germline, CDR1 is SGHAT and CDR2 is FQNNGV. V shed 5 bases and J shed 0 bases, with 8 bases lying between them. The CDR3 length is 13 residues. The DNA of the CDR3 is TGTGCCAGCAGCCAAGGGAGCTCCTACGAGCAGTACTTC. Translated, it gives CASSQGSSYEQYF.

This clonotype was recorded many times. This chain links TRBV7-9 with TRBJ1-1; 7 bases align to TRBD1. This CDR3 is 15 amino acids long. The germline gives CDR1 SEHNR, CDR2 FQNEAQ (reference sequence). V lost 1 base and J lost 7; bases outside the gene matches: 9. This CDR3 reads CASSLEKTGTYEAFF. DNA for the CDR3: TGTGCCAGCAGCTTAGAAAAGACAGGGACCTATGAAGCTTTCTTT.

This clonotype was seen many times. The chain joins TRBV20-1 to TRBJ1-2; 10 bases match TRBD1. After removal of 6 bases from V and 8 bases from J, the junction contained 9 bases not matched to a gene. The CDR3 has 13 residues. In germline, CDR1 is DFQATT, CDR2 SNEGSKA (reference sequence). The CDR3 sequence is CSATRDRGGGYTF. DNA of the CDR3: TGCAGTGCGACAAGGGACAGGGGAGGAGGCTACACCTTC.

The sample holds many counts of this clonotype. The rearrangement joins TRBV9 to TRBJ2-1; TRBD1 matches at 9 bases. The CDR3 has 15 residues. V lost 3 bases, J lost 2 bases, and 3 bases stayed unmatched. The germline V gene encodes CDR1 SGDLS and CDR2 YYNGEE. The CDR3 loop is CASSEQGAAYNEQFF. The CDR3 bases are TGTGCCAGCAGCGAACAGGGGGCGGCCTACAATGAGCAGTTCTTC. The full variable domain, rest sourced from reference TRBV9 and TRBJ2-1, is DSGVTQTPKHLITATGQRVTLRCSPRSGDLSVYWYQQSLDQGLQFLIQYYNGEERAKGNILERFSAQQFPDLHSELNLSSLELGDSALYFCASSEQGAAYNEQFFGPGTRLTVL.

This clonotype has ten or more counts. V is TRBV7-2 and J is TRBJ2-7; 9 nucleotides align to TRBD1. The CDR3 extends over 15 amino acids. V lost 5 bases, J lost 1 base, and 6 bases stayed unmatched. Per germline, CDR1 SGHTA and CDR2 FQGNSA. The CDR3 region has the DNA TGTGCCAGCAGCCGTCCCGGGACAGGGTCCTACGAGCAGTACTTC. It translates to CASSRPGTGSYEQYF.

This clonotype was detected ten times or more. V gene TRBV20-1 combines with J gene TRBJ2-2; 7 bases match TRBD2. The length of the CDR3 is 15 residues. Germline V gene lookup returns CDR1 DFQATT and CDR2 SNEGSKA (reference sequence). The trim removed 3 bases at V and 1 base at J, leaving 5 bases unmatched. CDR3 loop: CSASGQRGNTGELFF. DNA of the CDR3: TGCAGTGCTAGTGGGCAGCGGGGGAACACCGGGGAGCTGTTTTTT.

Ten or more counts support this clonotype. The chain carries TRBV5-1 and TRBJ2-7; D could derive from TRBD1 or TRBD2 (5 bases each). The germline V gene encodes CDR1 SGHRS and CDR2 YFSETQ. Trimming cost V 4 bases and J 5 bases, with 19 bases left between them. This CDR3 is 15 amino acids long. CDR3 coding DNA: TGCGCCAGCAGCACTTCCGGGACCAAGCCTCACGAGCAGTACTTC. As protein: CASSTSGTKPHEQYF.

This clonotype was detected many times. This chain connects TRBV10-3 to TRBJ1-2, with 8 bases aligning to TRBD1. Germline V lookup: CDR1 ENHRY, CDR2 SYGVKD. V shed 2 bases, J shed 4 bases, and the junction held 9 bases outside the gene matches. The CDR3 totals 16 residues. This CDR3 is CAISENSVQGVYGYTF. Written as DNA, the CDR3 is TGTGCCATCAGTGAGAACTCGGTACAGGGGGTCTATGGCTACACCTTC.

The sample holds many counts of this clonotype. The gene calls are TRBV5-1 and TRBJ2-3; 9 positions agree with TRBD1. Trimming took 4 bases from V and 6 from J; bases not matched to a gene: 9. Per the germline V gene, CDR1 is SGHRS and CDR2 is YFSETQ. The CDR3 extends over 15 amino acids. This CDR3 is CASSPDRGDQDTQYF. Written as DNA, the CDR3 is TGCGCCAGCAGCCCCGACAGGGGGGATCAGGATACGCAGTATTTT.

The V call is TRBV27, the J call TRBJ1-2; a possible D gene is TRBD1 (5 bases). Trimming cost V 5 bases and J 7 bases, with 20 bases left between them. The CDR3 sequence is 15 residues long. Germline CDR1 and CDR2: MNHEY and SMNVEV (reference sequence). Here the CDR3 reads CASSPQGKGSPGYTF. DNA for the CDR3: TGTGCCAGCAGTCCCCAGGGAAAGGGGAGTCCTGGCTACACCTTC.

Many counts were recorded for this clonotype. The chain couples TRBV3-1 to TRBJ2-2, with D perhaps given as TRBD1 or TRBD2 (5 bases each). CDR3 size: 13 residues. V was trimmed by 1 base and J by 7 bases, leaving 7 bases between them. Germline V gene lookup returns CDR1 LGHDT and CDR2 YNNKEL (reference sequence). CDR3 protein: CASSQAGGGELFF. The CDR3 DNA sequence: TGTGCCAGCAGCCAAGCTGGGGGCGGGGAGCTGTTTTTT.

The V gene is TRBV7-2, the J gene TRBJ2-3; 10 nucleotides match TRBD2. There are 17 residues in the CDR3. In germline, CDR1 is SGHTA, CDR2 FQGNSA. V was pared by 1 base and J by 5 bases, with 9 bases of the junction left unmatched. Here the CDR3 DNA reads TGTGCCAGCAGCTTAGAGCGGGGGGGACAGGTTGGAGATACGCAGTATTTT. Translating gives CASSLERGGQVGDTQYF.

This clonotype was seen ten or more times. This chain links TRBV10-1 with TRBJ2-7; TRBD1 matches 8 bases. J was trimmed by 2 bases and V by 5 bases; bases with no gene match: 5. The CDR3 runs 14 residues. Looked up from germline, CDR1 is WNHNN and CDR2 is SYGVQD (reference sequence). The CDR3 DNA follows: TGCGCCAGCAGTCGGGACAGGCGACCCTACGAGCAGTACTTC. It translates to CASSRDRRPYEQYF.

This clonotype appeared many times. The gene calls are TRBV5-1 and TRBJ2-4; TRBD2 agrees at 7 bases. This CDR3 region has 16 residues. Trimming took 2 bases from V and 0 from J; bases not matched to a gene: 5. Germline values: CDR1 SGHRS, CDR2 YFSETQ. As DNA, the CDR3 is TGCGCCAGCAGCTTCGGGGGGATTGTAGCCAAAAACATTCAGTACTTC. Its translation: CASSFGGIVAKNIQYF.

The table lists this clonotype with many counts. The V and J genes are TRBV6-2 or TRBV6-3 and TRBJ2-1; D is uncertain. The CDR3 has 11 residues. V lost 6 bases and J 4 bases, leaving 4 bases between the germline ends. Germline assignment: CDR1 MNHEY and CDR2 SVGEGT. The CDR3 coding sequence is TGTGCCAGCAGCCGATACAATGAGCAGTTCTTC. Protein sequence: CASSRYNEQFF.

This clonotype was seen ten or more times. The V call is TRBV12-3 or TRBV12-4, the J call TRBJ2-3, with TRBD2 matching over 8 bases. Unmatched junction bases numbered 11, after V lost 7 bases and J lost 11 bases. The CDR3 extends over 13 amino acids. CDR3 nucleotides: TGTGCCAGCACCTCCGGGGGGGACTTCGGGCAGTATTTT. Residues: CASTSGGDFGQYF.

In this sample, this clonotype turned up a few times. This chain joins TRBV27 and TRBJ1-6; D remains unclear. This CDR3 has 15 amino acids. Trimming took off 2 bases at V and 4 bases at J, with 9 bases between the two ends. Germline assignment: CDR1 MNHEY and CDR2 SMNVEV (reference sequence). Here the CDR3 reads CASSLGSAYNSPLHF. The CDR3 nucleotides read TGTGCCAGCAGTTTAGGCAGCGCTTATAATTCACCCCTCCACTTT.